This is a list of T cell receptor beta chains from one sample in a study of cytomegalovirus exposure and HLA in healthy donors. Sequencing used immunoSEQ multiplex PCR; TCRdb keeps in-frame clones, though not all of them. Among 150,000 or so clones listed, roughly 86% were seen once. Specimen: PBMCs. Receptor source: a human donor in good health. Each CDR3 is given with its conserved first and last residue. A D gene is named only where the DNA matches it firmly. Not all rows give a size; the values are once, few, many and, for expanded clones, a class.

CDR3aa,CDR3nt,abundance,v_gene,j_gene,d_gene
CASSLGRGVGELFF,TGTGCCAGCAGCTTAGGCAGGGGGGTAGGGGAGCTGTTTTTT,NA,TRBV11-2,TRBJ2-2,NA
CASSHGTSGGTLDRYEQYF,TGCGCCAGCAGCCATGGGACTAGCGGGGGGACCTTAGACCGCTACGAGCAGTACTTC,NA,TRBV5-1,TRBJ2-7,TRBD2
CASSLVAGKNTGELFF,TGTGCCAGCAGCTTGGTAGCGGGAAAGAACACCGGGGAGCTGTTTTTT,once,TRBV5-4,TRBJ2-2,TRBD2
CASSTGTGNYGYTF,TGTGCCAGCAGCACCGGGACAGGGAATTATGGCTACACCTTC,NA,TRBV6-1,TRBJ1-2,TRBD1
CASSLTGSAGYTF,TGTGCCAGCAGCTTGACAGGTTCTGCCGGCTACACCTTC,once,TRBV7-2,TRBJ1-2,NA
CASRQGQNTGELFF,TGTGCCAGCAGACAGGGGCAAAACACCGGGGAGCTGTTTTTT,NA,TRBV2,TRBJ2-2,TRBD1
CASSLGYSGGYTF,TGTGCCAGCAGCTTAGGTTATTCGGGTGGCTACACCTTC,once,TRBV5-4,TRBJ1-2,NA
CASSPGEKGVFDGYTF,TGTGCCAGTAGTCCAGGGGAGAAAGGGGTGTTCGATGGCTACACCTTC,NA,TRBV19,TRBJ1-2,NA
CASSIRELNYEQYF,TGTGCCAGTAGTATCAGGGAATTAAACTACGAGCAGTACTTC,NA,TRBV19,TRBJ2-7,NA
CASSPSGSITIYF,TGTGCCAGCAGCCCCTCAGGGTCTATCACCATATATTTT,NA,TRBV7-6,TRBJ1-3,NA
CASSARSNQPQHF,TGTGCCAGCAGCGCTAGAAGCAATCAGCCCCAGCATTTT,NA,TRBV7-9,TRBJ1-5,NA
CASSLGSGPSTDTQYF,TGCGCCAGCAGCTTGGGGAGCGGCCCTAGCACAGATACGCAGTATTTT,NA,TRBV5-1,TRBJ2-3,NA
CASSPQEGTGTEAFF,TGTGCCAGCTCCCCGCAGGAGGGAACGGGAACTGAAGCTTTCTTT,NA,TRBV18,TRBJ1-1,NA
CASSSMSGGRYNEQFF,TGTGCCAGCAGCTCGATGTCGGGGGGTAGGTACAATGAGCAGTTCTTC,NA,TRBV5-5,TRBJ2-1,TRBD2
CASSLVSGGNTEAFF,TGTGCCAGCAGTTTGGTGTCGGGTGGAAACACTGAAGCTTTCTTT,many,TRBV27,TRBJ1-1,NA
CASGFGESTNEKLFF,TGCGCCAGCGGGTTCGGGGAATCAACTAATGAAAAACTGTTTTTT,NA,TRBV5-1,TRBJ1-4,NA
CASSYSGTGDTEAFF,TGTGCCAGCAGTTACTCCGGGACAGGGGATACTGAAGCTTTCTTT,many,TRBV6-5,TRBJ1-1,TRBD1
CASSFGGHNTEAFF,TGTGCCAGCAGCTTCGGCGGGCATAACACTGAAGCTTTCTTT,NA,TRBV7-3,TRBJ1-1,NA
CASSAGGQGTGEAFF,TGTGCCAGCAGCGCGGGGGGACAGGGGACGGGTGAAGCTTTCTTT,NA,TRBV9,TRBJ1-1,TRBD1
CASSLDPYQPQHF,TGTGCCAGCAGCTTGGATCCATATCAGCCCCAGCATTTT,few,TRBV5-8,TRBJ1-5,NA
CASSGVIGGGTEAFF,TGTGCCAGCAGTGGGGTAATCGGGGGAGGAACTGAAGCTTTCTTT,NA,TRBV27,TRBJ1-1,NA
CASSGRGPNTEAFF,TGTGCCAGCAGTGGTAGAGGGCCAAACACTGAAGCTTTCTTT,NA,TRBV6-1,TRBJ1-1,NA
CASSEAQQPQHF,TGTGCCAGCAGTGAAGCCCAACAGCCCCAGCATTTT,NA,TRBV2,TRBJ1-5,NA
CASLRLAGNYNEQFF,TGTGCCAGCCTGAGACTAGCGGGGAATTACAATGAGCAGTTCTTC,NA,TRBV6-1,TRBJ2-1,TRBD2
CASSRTPGGVGNEQFF,TGCGCCAGCAGCCGAACCCCAGGGGGCGTTGGGAATGAGCAGTTCTTC,once,TRBV4-1,TRBJ2-1,TRBD1
CASSRSPAGDYGYTF,TGTGCCAGCAGCCGGTCCCCAGCAGGTGACTATGGCTACACCTTC,few,TRBV6-5,TRBJ1-2,NA
CASGPLGGANQPQHF,TGTGCCAGCGGACCACTGGGCGGGGCCAATCAGCCCCAGCATTTT,NA,TRBV27,TRBJ1-5,NA
CASSRGQGPREQYF,TGTGCCAGCAGTAGGGGACAGGGCCCGAGGGAGCAGTACTTC,NA,TRBV6-6,TRBJ2-7,TRBD1
CASSRVAGQGSMETQYF,TGTGCCAGCAGCCGAGTAGCGGGACAGGGTTCGATGGAGACCCAGTACTTC,NA,TRBV7-9,TRBJ2-5,NA
CASSSRQGNQPQHF,TGTGCCAGCAGTTCTCGACAGGGTAATCAGCCCCAGCATTTT,NA,TRBV27,TRBJ1-5,TRBD1
CASSLVRGSSYNEQFF,TGCGCCAGCAGCTTGGTTCGGGGGAGCTCCTACAATGAGCAGTTCTTC,NA,TRBV5-1,TRBJ2-1,NA
CASSLMGADEQYF,TGTGCCAGCAGCTTGATGGGGGCCGACGAGCAGTACTTC,NA,TRBV7-9,TRBJ2-7,NA
CASTQGAGNSPLHF,TGTGCCAGCACTCAGGGGGCGGGCAATTCACCCCTCCACTTT,NA,TRBV6-5,TRBJ1-6,TRBD1
CASSPTGDFRALNEQFF,TGTGCCAGCTCACCAACAGGGGACTTCCGCGCTCTCAATGAGCAGTTCTTC,NA,TRBV18,TRBJ2-1,NA
CASSLLGTGSYEQYF,TGTGCCAGCAGCTTACTGGGGACAGGGTCCTACGAGCAGTACTTC,NA,TRBV7-2,TRBJ2-7,TRBD1
CASSSSHSHTEAFF,TGTGCCAGCAGCTCCTCCCACAGTCACACTGAAGCTTTCTTT,NA,TRBV6-5,TRBJ1-1,NA
CAWSVGQGNQPQHF,TGTGCCTGGAGCGTAGGACAGGGAAATCAGCCCCAGCATTTT,NA,TRBV30,TRBJ1-5,TRBD1
CAWSTGTSEQYF,TGTGCCTGGAGCACCGGGACAAGCGAGCAGTACTTC,NA,TRBV30,TRBJ2-7,NA
CASSHYPSLAEETQYF,TGTGCCAGCAGTCACTACCCGAGTCTAGCAGAAGAGACCCAGTACTTC,NA,TRBV6-5,TRBJ2-5,NA
CASRHTSYNEQFF,TGTGCCAGCAGGCACACCTCCTACAATGAGCAGTTCTTC,NA,TRBV14,TRBJ2-1,NA